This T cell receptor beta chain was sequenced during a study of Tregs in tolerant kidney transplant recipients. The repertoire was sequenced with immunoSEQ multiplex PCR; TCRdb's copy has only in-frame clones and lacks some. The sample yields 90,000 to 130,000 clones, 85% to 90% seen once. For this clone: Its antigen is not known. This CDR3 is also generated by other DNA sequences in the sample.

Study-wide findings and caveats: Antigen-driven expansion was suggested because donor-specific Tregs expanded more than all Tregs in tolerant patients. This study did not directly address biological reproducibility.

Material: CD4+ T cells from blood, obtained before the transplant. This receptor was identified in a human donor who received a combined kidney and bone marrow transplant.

As DNA, the CDR3 is TGTGCCACCAGTGACCGGGGGGTCGGGAACACTGAAGCTTTCTTT. As protein: CATSDRGVGNTEAFF. This chain links TRBV15 with TRBJ1-1, with D perhaps matching TRBD1 (5 bases). Trimming took 6 bases from V and 1 from J, leaving 15 bases between them. The CDR3 consists of 15 residues. Germline V gene sequence: CDR1 LNHNV, CDR2 YYDKDF (reference sequence).